One sample yielded the 10 T cell receptor beta chains listed below, sequenced in a study of blood T cell repertoires in COVID-19. Assay used: immunoSEQ multiplex PCR; TCRdb lists only in-frame clones, some missing. The repertoire has about 220,000 clones, around 80% of them found once; the top ten carry about 9%. The sequenced sample was peripheral blood. Receptors were obtained from a man in his fifties with active or convalescent COVID-19.

This clone was recorded once. The V gene is TRBV2, the J gene TRBJ1-2; D perhaps matches TRBD1 (6 bases). With 0 bases removed from V and 4 bases from J, the gap between germline ends came to 18 bases. Germline V gene lookup returns CDR1 SNHLY and CDR2 FYNNEI. The CDR3 sequence is 17 residues long. Here the CDR3 reads CASSEAGYSGVGYGYTF. DNA for the CDR3: TGTGCCAGCAGTGAAGCGGGGTATTCAGGGGTAGGCTATGGCTACACCTTC.

V usage is TRBV7-8 and J usage is TRBJ2-3; TRBD2 agrees at 7 bases. The CDR3 has 14 residues. Trimming took 6 bases from V and 1 from J; bases not matched to a gene: 4. Germline loops: CDR1 SGHVS, CDR2 FQNEAQ. The CDR3 is CASRERGGTDTQYF. CDR3 DNA: TGTGCCAGCAGGGAACGGGGGGGCACAGATACGCAGTATTTT.

The chain joins TRBV2 to TRBJ1-1, with 7 nucleotides matching TRBD1. Per the germline V gene, CDR1 is SNHLY and CDR2 is FYNNEI. With 9 bases clipped from V and 1 base from J, the junction kept 5 bases outside the gene matches. This CDR3 contains 13 residues. CDR3 coding DNA: TGTGCCAGTATGGGACAGAAGAACACTGAAGCTTTCTTT. It translates to CASMGQKNTEAFF.

The chain has TRBV15 and TRBJ1-1; 9 bases line up with TRBD1. This CDR3 has 16 amino acids. With V trimmed by 3 bases and J by 7 bases, 12 bases remained unmatched. Germline values: CDR1 LNHNV, CDR2 YYDKDF (reference sequence). CDR3 protein: CATSRLQGQGKGEAFF. CDR3 coding DNA: TGTGCCACCAGCAGGCTCCAAGGACAGGGGAAGGGTGAAGCTTTCTTT.

V and J are TRBV30 and TRBJ1-6; D is possibly TRBD1 (5 bases). Trimming took off 0 bases at V and 4 bases at J, with 7 bases between the two ends. The CDR3 totals 14 residues. CDR1 is GTSNPN, CDR2 SVGIG, per germline (reference sequence). CDR3 coding DNA: TGTGCCTGGAGTGTACCAGGGTATAATTCACCCCTCCACTTT. Translation gives CAWSVPGYNSPLHF.

The chain is built from TRBV3-1 (or the pseudogene TRBV3-2) and TRBJ1-6; D perhaps matches TRBD1 (5 bases). V gave up 1 base and J gave up 9 bases, with 16 bases separating them. Germline V CDR1 and CDR2: LGHDT, YNNKEL (reference sequence). This CDR3 contains 16 residues. CDR3: CASSQASAGLGSPLHF. The CDR3 coding sequence is TGTGCCAGCAGCCAAGCAAGTGCAGGGCTTGGTTCACCCCTCCACTTT.

This rearrangement joins TRBV10-1 to TRBJ2-7; D may be TRBD2 (7 bases). Germline V gives CDR1 WNHNN, CDR2 SYGVQD (reference sequence). The CDR3 covers 19 residues. V was trimmed by 2 bases and J by 3 bases, leaving 26 bases between them. For the CDR3, the DNA is TGCGCCAGCAGTGAGAAATATGGGAGGGCTAGGGTCAGGGGCTACGAGCAGTACGTC. It translates to CASSEKYGRARVRGYEQYV.

This chain links TRBV5-6 with TRBJ2-3; D not certain. Per the germline V gene, CDR1 is SGHDT and CDR2 is YYEEEE. This CDR3 comprises 16 residues. The V end lost 0 bases, the J end lost 0 bases, and 11 bases lay between the germline ends. The CDR3 DNA is TGTGCCAGCAGCTTGGATACAGTCCCAAGCACAGATACGCAGTATTTT. As protein: CASSLDTVPSTDTQYF.

V gene TRBV25-1 combines with J gene TRBJ2-5, with 10 bases aligning to TRBD2. The CDR3 extends over 17 amino acids. Germline-derived CDR1 and CDR2 are MGHDK and SYGVNS. Trimming removed 3 bases from V and 3 bases from J; junction bases left unmatched: 10. The CDR3 reads CASSDMISSGRKETQYF. In DNA, the CDR3 is TGTGCCAGCAGTGATATGATATCTAGCGGGAGAAAAGAGACCCAGTACTTC.

The genes are TRBV23-1 and TRBJ2-1; possible D gene TRBD1, 6 bases. TRBV23-1 is filed as an ORF, its function uncertain. The ends were cut back, 3 bases at V and 2 bases at J, with 17 bases in the middle. CDR3 length equals 17 residues. The CDR3 loop reads CASSHSPGTLTYNEQFF. CDR3 nucleotides: TGCGCCAGCAGTCACTCCCCCGGGACACTTACCTACAATGAGCAGTTCTTC.